Shown below are 5 T cell receptor beta chains from a single sample sequenced in a study of technical replicates of blood from several donors. The repertoire was sequenced with immunoSEQ multiplex PCR; TCRdb's copy has only in-frame clones and lacks some. The table includes some 70,000 clones, around 87% detected once. Source material: PBMCs. All receptors come from a human donor in good health. Some clones in this sample may be carry-over from other donors' samples.

The chain recombines TRBV19 with TRBJ1-1; 9 nucleotides line up with TRBD1. There are 15 residues in the CDR3. CDR1 is LNHDA and CDR2 is SQIVND in the germline V gene (reference sequence). J lost 1 base, V lost 6 bases, and 6 bases had no gene match. Here the CDR3 reads CASRTGGDGNTEAFF. The CDR3 DNA reads TGTGCCAGTAGAACAGGGGGCGACGGGAACACTGAAGCTTTCTTT.

The genes are TRBV9 and TRBJ1-4; D unresolved. The CDR3 spans 15 residues. Germline V lookup: CDR1 SGDLS, CDR2 YYNGEE. With 4 bases removed from V and 8 bases from J, the gap between germline ends came to 18 bases. As DNA, the CDR3 is TGTGCCAGCAGCCTCGTGGGTCCTCGGCGGGAAAAACTGTTTTTT. Protein sequence: CASSLVGPRREKLFF.

The chain has TRBV9 and TRBJ1-6, with D maybe TRBD1 (6 bases). The CDR3 is 15 residues long. Between the trimmed V and J ends, which lost 3 bases and 3 bases, there was a span of 10 bases. Germline values: CDR1 SGDLS, CDR2 YYNGEE. The CDR3 nucleotides are TGTGCCAGCAGCGGTACAGGGAACTATAATTCACCCCTCCACTTT. Translation: CASSGTGNYNSPLHF.

The chain recombines TRBV18 with TRBJ1-1; TRBD1 matches 9 bases. This CDR3 contains 14 residues. With V trimmed by 3 bases and J by 5 bases, 4 bases remained unmatched. Germline CDR1 reads KGHSH; CDR2 reads LQKENI. As DNA, the CDR3 is TGTGCCAGCTCACCGGGACAGGGCGTAACTGAAGCTTTCTTT. It translates to CASSPGQGVTEAFF.

This clone occurred many times. V is TRBV2 and J is TRBJ2-7; 12 nucleotides align to TRBD2. The CDR3 extends over 21 amino acids. Germline V lookup: CDR1 SNHLY, CDR2 FYNNEI. J lost 8 bases, V lost 3 bases, and 26 bases had no gene match. Here the CDR3 DNA reads TGTGCCAGCAGTGATCCACACAGGGTTTTTCTTTCTAGCGGGGGGGCCGACAAGCAGTACTTC. Encoded protein: CASSDPHRVFLSSGGADKQYF. Full variable domain (rest looked up from reference TRBV2 and TRBJ2-7): EPEVTQTPSHQVTQMGQEVILRCVPISNHLYFYWYRQILGQKVEFLVSFYNNEISEKSEIFDDQFSVERPDGSNFTLKIRSTKLEDSAMYFCASSDPHRVFLSSGGADKQYFGPGTRLTVT.